This T cell receptor (beta chain) was observed in a study of human T cells and chemical hapten exposure (dated by TCRdb to about 2021). Context from the whole study: For sensitization, 2% DPC in acetone was applied to a roughly 2 cm by roughly 2 cm area of upper inner arm skin. Throughout the roughly 23-week study period, patients were also given weekly therapeutic DPC doses on the scalp. Patch testing on the upper back used Finn chambers containing 0.01% DPC, with scoring done after 6 days according to International Contact Dermatitis Research Group standards. Most of the patients in the cohort were female, and the cohort covered alopecia areata with under or over 50% scalp involvement, alopecia totalis and alopecia universalis. The libraries were sequenced as a pool, and the TCR yield per sample differed mostly because of small variations in library volumes within the pool. The study tracked peripheral blood TCR repertoire changes in vivo during primary and secondary sensitization to the hapten diphenylcyclopropenone (DPC) in alopecia patients. Blood samples were taken from patients before sensitization (week 0) and at 2, 6 and about 24 weeks after DPC sensitization. For TCR sequencing, blood came from 25 to 35 alopecia patients at anywhere from one to four time points (pre-sensitization, 2, 6 and 24 weeks).

Sequences DFQATT (CDR1) and SNEGSKA (CDR2) are obtained from the germline V gene (reference sequence). Trimming takes 3 bases from V and 2 bases from J, and the germline ends sit 10 bases apart. The CDR3 has 13 amino acids, counting the end cysteine and phenylalanine. Of the read, only the CDR3 DNA is kept; its 39 bases are in frame from base 1. Here is what the overall study found, with its caveats: Repeated subsampling changed both the strength of the expansion versus patch-test correlation and the threshold at which the correlation became significant. Alopecia, a presumed autoimmune disease, was present in all patients, so the immune response of the patients might differ from that of healthy individuals. The number of TCRs above 1 in 1000 frequency did not change with DPC sensitization; there was no evidence of global repertoire structure alterations. Expanded TCRs formed significantly more large CDR3 similarity clusters than pre-sensitization or healthy control sets, consistent with antigen-driven responses. A positive correlation was found between the number of PT1 expanded TCRs and patch test score, with significance reached at thresholds 8, 16 and 32 but not 4.

A few counts support this clonotype. Its antigen remains unidentified. No base quality values were provided; no much bigger clone lies one nucleotide off. The library was built by means of RACE. The instrument given in TCRdb is NextSeq 500. Library preparation attached unique molecular identifiers to individual cDNA molecules for quantitative, reproducible TCR counting. From each blood RNA sample, both TCR alpha and TCR beta chains were sequenced. For the original study's pipeline: Samples had a median of about 96,000 TCRs, with a range from roughly 23,224 to 700,000. V, J and CDR3 annotation of the TCR reads was carried out using the Decombinator software suite. To make PS versus PT1 abundance plots, every sample was subsampled to the same number of TCRs (28,000). TCRs were defined as expanded if absent before sensitization and observed at least eight times at the 2-week time point. The public sequencing data were trimmed at Q25 with fastp and processed into clonotypes with MiXCR by TCRdb, which kept only in-frame beta chains. Entries that share a CDR3 protein sequence are merged under the most common genes and DNA. The V and J calls shown here were made by TCRdb, not taken from the authors' results. The sample table lists around 200,000 distinct CDR3 sequences, roughly a quarter of them with a count of one. The biggest ten clones account for approximately 2.3% of the sample.

The time point label for this specimen denotes: patch test 3, about 24 weeks after DPC sensitization. What the treatment or condition label conveys for this sample: therapeutic diphenylcyclopropenone sensitization with weekly scalp DPC. At every patch-test visit, the blood draw took place before the patch test was put on. Patients were considered eligible if aged 18 to 70, diagnosed with alopecia and deemed suitable for DPC therapy, and patients were excluded if pregnant. Total RNA was isolated from unfractionated whole blood collected in Tempus Blood RNA tubes. This receptor chain uses TRBV20-1 and TRBJ1-2, with an unclear D gene assignment. This receptor was identified in a woman aged 40 to 50 with alopecia areata. Some clones in this sample may be carry-over from other donors' samples. The sample consisted of whole blood, taken in connection with sensitization to the hapten diphenylcyclopropenone (DPC). The DNA sequence is TGCAGTGCTAGGACCAGGCTAAACTATGGCTACACCTTC. Translated, this is CSARTRLNYGYTF.